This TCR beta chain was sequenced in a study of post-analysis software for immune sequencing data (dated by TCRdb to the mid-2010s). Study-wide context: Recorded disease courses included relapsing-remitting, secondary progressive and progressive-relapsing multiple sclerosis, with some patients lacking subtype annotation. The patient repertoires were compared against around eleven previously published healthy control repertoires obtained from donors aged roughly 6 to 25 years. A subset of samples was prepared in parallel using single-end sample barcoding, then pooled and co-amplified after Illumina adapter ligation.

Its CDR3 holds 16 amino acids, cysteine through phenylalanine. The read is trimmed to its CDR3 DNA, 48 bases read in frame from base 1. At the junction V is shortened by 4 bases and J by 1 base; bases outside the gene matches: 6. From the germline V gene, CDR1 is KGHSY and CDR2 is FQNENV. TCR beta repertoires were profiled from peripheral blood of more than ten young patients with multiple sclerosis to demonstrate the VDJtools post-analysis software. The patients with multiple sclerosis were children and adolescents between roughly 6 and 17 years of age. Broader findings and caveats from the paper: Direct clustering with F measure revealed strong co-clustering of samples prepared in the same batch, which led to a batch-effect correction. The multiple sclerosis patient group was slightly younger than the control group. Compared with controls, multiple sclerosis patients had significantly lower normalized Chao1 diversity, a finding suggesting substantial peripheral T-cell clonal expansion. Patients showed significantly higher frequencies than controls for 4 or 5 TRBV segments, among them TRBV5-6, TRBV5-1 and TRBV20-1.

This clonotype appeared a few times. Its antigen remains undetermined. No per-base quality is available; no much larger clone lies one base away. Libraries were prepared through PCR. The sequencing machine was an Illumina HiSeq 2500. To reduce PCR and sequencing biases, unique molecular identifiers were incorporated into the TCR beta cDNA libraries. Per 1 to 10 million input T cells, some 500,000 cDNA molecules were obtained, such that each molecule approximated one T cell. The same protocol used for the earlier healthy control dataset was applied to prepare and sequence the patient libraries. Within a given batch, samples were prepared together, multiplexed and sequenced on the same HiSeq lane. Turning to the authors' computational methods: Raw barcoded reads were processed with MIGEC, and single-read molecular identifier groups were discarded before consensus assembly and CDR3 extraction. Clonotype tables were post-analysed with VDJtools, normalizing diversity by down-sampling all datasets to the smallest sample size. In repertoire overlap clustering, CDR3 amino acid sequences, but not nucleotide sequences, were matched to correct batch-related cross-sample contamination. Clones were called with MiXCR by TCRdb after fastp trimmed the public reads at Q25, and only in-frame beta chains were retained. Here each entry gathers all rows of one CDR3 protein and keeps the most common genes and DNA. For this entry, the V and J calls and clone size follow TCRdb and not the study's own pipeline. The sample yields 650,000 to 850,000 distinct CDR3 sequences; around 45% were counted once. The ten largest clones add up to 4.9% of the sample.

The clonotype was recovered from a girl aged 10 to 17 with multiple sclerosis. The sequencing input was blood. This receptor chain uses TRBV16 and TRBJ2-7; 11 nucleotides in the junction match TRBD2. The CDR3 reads CASSRSLAGDSYEQYF. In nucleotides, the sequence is TGTGCCAGCAGCCGCTCACTAGCGGGAGATTCCTACGAGCAGTACTTC.